This T cell receptor (beta chain) was found in a study of neurological immune-mediated disorders. General study results and limits: HTLV-1-associated myelopathy had the most TCR clonal expansion, and multiple sclerosis had the least, less than healthy controls. Phylogenetic grouping assigned the repertoires of 18 of 34 multiple sclerosis patients to a single related-CDR3 cluster, which may represent a signature.

By share, this clonotype counts as medium-sized. Its target is not known. The CDR3 has 14 amino acids. Trimming removed 0 bases at V and 0 bases at J, with 3 bases between. The germline gives CDR1 LGHNA, CDR2 YNFKEQ. The sorted libraries were prepared using about 900,000 CD4+ or CD8+ T cells that had themselves been sorted. TCRdb reprocessed the 5' RACE reads with MiXCR, giving one entry per CDR3 protein. The profile shows 10,000 or so distinct CDR3 sequences, approximately 22% of them singletons. Sample: CD8+ T cells from blood. The TCR originated in a middle-aged woman with multiple sclerosis. V gene TRBV4-2 combines with J gene TRBJ2-1; D gene ambiguous. CDR3 bases: TGTGCCAGCAGCCAAGAAATCTCCTACAATGAGCAGTTCTTC. Translation gives CASSQEISYNEQFF.